Sequencing of this TCR beta chain was carried out in a study of PD-1 blockade in classical Hodgkin lymphoma. Study observations and caveats: Nivolumab initiated under 1 year post-ASCT led to patient exclusion.

About this clone itself: The target antigen is unknown.

Every patient had relapsed following autologous stem cell transplantation, and cohorts differed in brentuximab vedotin exposure. The data were produced by immunoSEQ multiplex PCR, yet TCRdb's version contains in-frame clones alone and is incomplete. The sample gives approximately 32,000 clones, around four fifths of which show up once; approximately 35% is in the top ten. Germline V CDR1 and CDR2: MNHEY, SMNVEV (reference sequence). The V gene lost 6 bases and the J gene lost 8 bases, with 13 bases spanning the gap. The CDR3 runs 13 residues. This specimen consisted of peripheral blood mononuclear cells (PBMCs), obtained at baseline. The genes are TRBV27 and TRBJ1-4; D might be TRBD1 (6 bases). This TCR was recovered from a human donor with classical Hodgkin lymphoma. In nucleotides, the CDR3 is TGTGCCAGCAGGGCACAGGGTCGCGAAAAACTGTTTTTT. Its translation: CASRAQGREKLFF.